This TCR beta chain was sequenced in a study of CD8+CD57+ T cells in acquired aplastic anemia (dated 2018 in TCRdb). At the level of the whole study: A mean of about 3.2 ug of DNA, ranging from about 0.19 to 27.4 ug, was extracted from sorted CD4+ and CD8+ cells. CD8+CD57+ expansion was defined as frequency above the mean frequency observed in healthy subjects. Study-wide findings and limitations: Patients and healthy controls showed no significant difference in CD8+ Simpson's diversity (P=0.060). Although 25 to 30 CD8+ CDR3 sequences were shared by patients and controls, these sequences appeared highly expressed in patients and within the immunodominant clones of patients.

About this clonotype: Its binding antigen is unknown. The CDR3 does not end in the conserved phenylalanine or tryptophan, so this is likely a read error. No DNA is shown, since the ends of the CDR3 on it are uncertain; the CDR3 is the one TCRdb lists.

Patients chosen for sequencing had shown expansion of CD8+CD57+ cells by flow cytometry. All patients had severe acquired aplastic anemia diagnosed by International Study of Aplastic Anemia and Agranulocytosis and Camitta criteria. No patient had received any therapy when blood was sampled. The study deep-sequenced TCR repertoires of sorted CD4+ and CD8+ blood T cells from severe aplastic anemia patients and healthy subjects. Patients were enrolled under clinicaltrials.gov protocols 00001620, 01623167, 00001397, 00071045, 00081523 and 00961064 in the USA. Ficoll-Paque density gradient centrifugation was used to isolate peripheral blood mononuclear cells. Before DNA extraction, CD4+ and CD8+ T cells were sorted with FACS or magnetic beads. Termini included, the CDR3 measures 15 amino acids. The germline V gene provides CDR1 SNHLY and CDR2 FYNNEI. TCR beta VDJ combination and CDR3 sequence profiling used genomic DNA as the template. An Illumina HiSeq 2000 was used for TCR repertoire sequencing. On the authors' methods: Repertoire assessment relied on Simpson's diversity index, CDR3 size and DJ length profiles, and TRBV/TRBJ rearrangement plots. The immunodominant clone was defined as the most abundant DNA sequence in deep sequencing data. CDR3 amino acid sequences were checked for sharing across subjects and were also compared against the VDJdb database and published repertoires. TCRdb trimmed public reads at Q25 via fastp, called clones via MiXCR and kept in-frame beta chains. Identical CDR3 protein sequences are pooled into one entry, listed with their most common genes and DNA. TCRdb's processing, not the authors', yielded these V and J calls. A total of approximately 250,000 distinct CDR3 sequences appear in this sample, 65% to 90% of them only once. Clones ranked in the top ten supply about 41% of the sample.

In this chain, TRBV2 is recombined with TRBJ1-1; TRBD1, the table's D call, lacks a check against the DNA. This sequence was found in a human donor with aplastic anemia. Source material: sorted CD4+, CD8+, or CD8+CD57+ T cells (not recorded which) from PBMCs. The CDR3 reads CASSDAYTDQPQHFV.